This T cell receptor beta chain was profiled in a study of OX40 agonist ivuxolimab in advanced cancers. Study-level background: Each patient was given ivuxolimab into a vein every 2 weeks, at 0.01 to 10 mg/kg. Prior anti-PD-1, anti-PD-L1 or anti-CTLA-4 therapy was allowed; 40% to 50% had some. Findings and limits, study-wide: At 0.1 to 3.0 mg/kg and by week 6, clonal expansion occurred in CD4+ and CD8+ blood T cells.

The germline CDR1 and CDR2 sequences are MGHRA and YSYEKL. The CDR3 spans 17 residues. V lost 0 bases and J 8 bases, leaving 19 bases between the germline ends. This table comes from immunoSEQ multiplex PCR, and its TCRdb copy is limited to in-frame clones, with some not included. The sample holds about 86,000 clones, roughly nine tenths seen once. In the case of this clone: Its antigen is still unknown.

This receptor was obtained from an adult with an advanced solid tumor such as melanoma, head and neck, liver or kidney cancer. This specimen consisted of CD4+ or CD8+ T cells sorted from blood, obtained in a trial of the OX40 agonist ivuxolimab. This sequence joins TRBV4-1 and TRBJ1-4, with D possibly being TRBD1 (6 bases). CDR3 residues: CASSQETRGGGGEKLFF. The CDR3 nucleotides are TGCGCCAGCAGCCAAGAGACAAGGGGAGGGGGAGGCGAAAAACTGTTTTTT.